These 24 T cell receptor beta chains originate from one sample sequenced in a study of blood T cell repertoires in COVID-19. Using immunoSEQ multiplex PCR, the repertoire was profiled, and TCRdb retains in-frame clones only, with some absent. The sample holds around 240,000 clones, 75% to 85% seen once. Sequencing input: peripheral blood. The receptor set was obtained from a woman in her 40s who had recovered from COVID-19.

Only one count was recorded for this clone. V and J are TRBV12-3 or TRBV12-4 and TRBJ2-5; 8 bases are a match to TRBD2. The V gene end was trimmed by 9 bases and the J gene end by 5 bases; junction bases not matched to a gene: 8. The CDR3 covers 13 residues. The CDR3 here is CASAPGLVETQYF. The CDR3 bases are TGTGCCAGTGCCCCGGGACTAGTTGAGACCCAGTACTTC.

The CDR3 coding sequence is TGTGCCGCCCGCTTCCCCCGCGGGACAGGGGGGAACACCGGGGAGCTGTTTTTT. This translates into CAARFPRGTGGNTGELFF. This rearrangement joins TRBV7-9 to TRBJ2-2; 11 nucleotides align to TRBD1. V lost 11 bases, J lost 1 base, and 15 bases stayed unmatched. The germline V gene encodes CDR1 SEHNR and CDR2 FQNEAQ (reference sequence). The CDR3 has 18 residues.

The rearrangement links TRBV11-3 to TRBJ2-3, with 12 bases identical to TRBD2. After removal of 0 bases from V and 2 bases from J, the junction contained 9 bases not matched to a gene. Germline V gene sequence: CDR1 SGHNT, CDR2 YENEEA. The CDR3 is 19 amino acids. Written as DNA, the CDR3 is TGTGCCAGCAGCTTAGATACGTGGGCTAGCGGGGGGGTCACAGATACGCAGTATTTT. This codes for CASSLDTWASGGVTDTQYF.

This clone has more than one count but fewer than ten. The chain joins TRBV18 to TRBJ2-3; D possibly corresponds to TRBD2 (5 bases). This CDR3 spans 15 amino acids. Trimming took 8 bases from V and 0 from J, leaving 15 bases between them. The germline gives CDR1 KGHSH, CDR2 LQKENI. Written as DNA, the CDR3 is TGTGCCAGCACCTCCTTGCGGGCTAGCACAGATACGCAGTATTTT. Translated: CASTSLRASTDTQYF.

The rearrangement uses TRBV9 and TRBJ1-2; TRBD1 agrees at 9 bases. The junction had 5 bases not matched to a gene; V was cut back by 0 bases and J by 2 bases. This CDR3 is built from 16 residues. Germline V lookup: CDR1 SGDLS, CDR2 YYNGEE. The CDR3 nucleotides read TGTGCCAGCAGCGTAGCTACGGGACAGGGAAACTATGGCTACACCTTC. It yields the protein CASSVATGQGNYGYTF.

The gene calls are TRBV6-2 or TRBV6-3 and TRBJ1-4; D is possibly TRBD1 (6 bases). CDR1 and CDR2 from the germline V gene are MNHEY and SVGEGT. The CDR3 is made up of 14 amino acids. The ends were cut back, 2 bases at V and 7 bases at J, with 11 bases in the middle. The CDR3 region is CASSYPGHAEKLFF. The CDR3 DNA reads as TGTGCCAGCAGTTACCCGGGACACGCTGAAAAACTGTTTTTT.

V is TRBV24-1 and J is TRBJ2-3; D not certain. Germline assignment: CDR1 KGHDR and CDR2 SFDVKD. The CDR3 is 14 residues long. V was trimmed by 2 bases and J by 3 bases, leaving 8 bases between them. In DNA, the CDR3 is TGTGCCACCAGTGATTCGAGGCGAACAGATACGCAGTATTTT. Protein: CATSDSRRTDTQYF.

This chain uses TRBV18 with TRBJ1-2; 7 positions match TRBD1. CDR1 and CDR2 from the germline V gene are KGHSH and LQKENI. V dropped 6 bases and J dropped 5; count of bases not matched to a gene: 9. This CDR3 has 14 residues. CDR3 residues: CASSGDSANYGYTF. For the CDR3, the DNA is TGTGCCAGCTCCGGGGACAGCGCGAATTATGGCTACACCTTC. Looking up the rest from reference TRBV18 and TRBJ1-2 gives the full variable domain: NAGVMQNPRHLVRRRGQEARLRCSPMKGHSHVYWYRQLPEEGLKFMVYLQKENIIDESGMPKERFSAEFPKEGPSILRIQQVVRGDSAAYFCASSGDSANYGYTFGSGTRLTVV.

On this clone: Different DNA sequences within this sample yield the same CDR3. The chain recombines TRBV9 with TRBJ1-3; maybe TRBD1 (6 bases). CDR3 length: 15 amino acids. The ends were cut back, 3 bases at V and 0 bases at J, with 10 bases in the middle. Per germline, CDR1 SGDLS and CDR2 YYNGEE. The CDR3: CASSGQAYSGNTIYF. In DNA form, the CDR3 reads TGTGCCAGCAGCGGACAGGCGTACTCTGGAAACACCATATATTTT.

This chain links TRBV3-1 (or the pseudogene TRBV3-2) with TRBJ1-2, with no clear D. The CDR3 is 15 residues long. Looked up from germline, CDR1 is LGHDT and CDR2 is YNNKEL (reference sequence). Trimming took off 6 bases at V and 3 bases at J, with 17 bases between the two ends. The CDR3: CASSNRPTFDYGYTF. In DNA form, the CDR3 reads TGTGCCAGCAGTAACCGCCCTACCTTTGACTATGGCTACACCTTC.

This rearrangement joins TRBV19 to TRBJ1-2; TRBD1 matches 8 bases. Per the germline V gene, CDR1 is LNHDA and CDR2 is SQIVND (reference sequence). This CDR3 comprises 15 residues. V was pared by 6 bases and J by 3 bases, with 9 bases of the junction left unmatched. CDR3 sequence: CASRRTGLEYYGYTF. The CDR3 bases are TGTGCCAGTAGGAGGACAGGGCTTGAATACTATGGCTACACCTTC.

The chain recombines TRBV4-3 with TRBJ1-4; D perhaps matches TRBD1 (5 bases). Germline loops: CDR1 LGHNA, CDR2 YSLEER. V was shortened by 1 base and J by 7 bases, with 10 bases between the two germline ends. This CDR3 comprises 14 residues. The CDR3 protein is CASSQGRASEKLFF. The CDR3 coding sequence is TGCGCCAGCAGCCAAGGCAGGGCAAGTGAAAAACTGTTTTTT.

This clone was picked up one time. The chain is built from TRBV5-4 and TRBJ2-6, with D perhaps TRBD2 (5 bases). V was clipped by 7 bases and J by 1 base, with 12 bases between them. Germline CDR1 SGHNT, CDR2 YYREEE (reference sequence). The CDR3 loop spans 15 amino acids. CDR3 DNA sequence: TGTGCCAGCGCCCCGCCGGGATCTGGGGCCAACGTCCTGACTTTC. This translates into CASAPPGSGANVLTF.

The chain is built from TRBV14 and TRBJ1-5; 8 nucleotides match TRBD1. The length of the CDR3 is 20 residues. Per germline, CDR1 SGHDN and CDR2 FVKESK. The J segment lost 2 bases and the V segment lost 4 bases, leaving 19 bases of the junction unmatched. CDR3 nucleotide sequence: TGTGCCAGCAGCCGAAAAGAGGGGGGCAGGGGGCTCTCGGGCAATCAGCCCCAGCATTTT. Its protein is CASSRKEGGRGLSGNQPQHF.

The chain has TRBV29-1 and TRBJ1-1; the D gene is possibly TRBD1 (6 bases). V lost 4 bases, J lost 6 bases, and 18 bases lay in between. The germline V gene encodes CDR1 SQVTM and CDR2 ANQGSEA. The CDR3 contains 14 residues. The CDR3 is CSVGGGQFSPEAFF. In DNA, the CDR3 is TGCAGCGTTGGAGGAGGACAGTTTTCTCCTGAAGCTTTCTTT.

The chain has TRBV6-6 and TRBJ2-7; 7 bases are shared with TRBD1. The germline V gene has CDR1 MNHNY and CDR2 SVGAGI (reference sequence). This CDR3 contains 14 residues. V lost 7 bases, J lost 6 bases, and 12 bases stayed unmatched. CDR3 coding DNA: TGTGCCAGCAACCCCGACAGGGTGGTCTCCGAGCAGTACTTC. This encodes CASNPDRVVSEQYF.

The genes are TRBV29-1 and TRBJ2-5, with unresolved D. Germline V gives CDR1 SQVTM, CDR2 ANQGSEA. V lost 7 bases to trimming and J lost 4 bases, with 10 bases between them. This CDR3 has 11 amino acids. The CDR3 sequence is CSALRLETQYF. The CDR3 DNA reads as TGCAGCGCCCTCCGTTTAGAGACCCAGTACTTC. The full variable domain, rest sourced from reference TRBV29-1 and TRBJ2-5, is SAVISQKPSRDICQRGTSLTIQCQVDSQVTMMFWYRQQPGQSLTLIATANQGSEATYESGFVIDKFPISRPNLTFSTLTVSNMSPEDSSIYLCSALRLETQYFGPGTRLLVL.

Turning to this clone: Other DNA sequences in the sample encode the same CDR3. The gene calls are TRBV25-1 and TRBJ1-3; D gene unclear. The CDR3 runs to 14 residues. Germline V CDR1 and CDR2: MGHDK, SYGVNS. The germline V and J ends were trimmed by 3 bases and 0 bases, with 6 bases remaining between them. This chain's CDR3 is CASSDESSGNTIYF. CDR3 bases: TGTGCCAGCAGTGACGAGAGCTCTGGAAACACCATATATTTT.

The chain carries TRBV6-5 and TRBJ2-7, with a tentative D call TRBD1 (6 bases). Germline CDR1 is MNHEY and CDR2 is SVGAGI. This CDR3 contains 14 residues. Trimming took 4 bases from V and 5 from J, leaving 15 bases between them. DNA for the CDR3: TGTGCCAGCAGTTGGGGGCGAGCTGGCAACGAGCAGTACTTC. It is translated as CASSWGRAGNEQYF.

Concerning this clone: Other DNA sequences within the sample encode an identical CDR3. This rearrangement joins TRBV3-1 (or the pseudogene TRBV3-2) to TRBJ1-2, with 7 bases that match TRBD1. V gave up 3 bases and J gave up 5 bases; unmatched junction bases: 6. CDR3 length: 14 residues. From germline, CDR1 is LGHDT and CDR2 YNNKEL (reference sequence). This CDR3 is CASSQTGTVYGYTF. As DNA, the CDR3 is TGTGCCAGCAGCCAGACCGGGACAGTTTATGGCTACACCTTC.

The rearrangement links TRBV19 to TRBJ1-4, with D tentatively TRBD1 (6 bases). The CDR3 runs to 14 residues. CDR1 and CDR2 (germline): LNHDA, SQIVND (reference sequence). Trimming pared 5 bases from V and 6 bases from J, leaving 13 bases between. The CDR3 protein is CASSAQGSDEKLFF. CDR3 nucleotides: TGTGCCAGTAGTGCCCAGGGGAGTGATGAAAAACTGTTTTTT.

This sequence joins TRBV19 and TRBJ2-7; no definite D call. Trimming took off 6 bases at V and 4 bases at J, with 16 bases between the two ends. The CDR3 loop spans 14 amino acids. Germline V CDR1 and CDR2: LNHDA, SQIVND (reference sequence). CDR3 loop: CASSDLLGPYEQYF. CDR3 bases: TGTGCCAGTAGCGACCTGCTTGGGCCTTACGAGCAGTACTTC.

This clone was observed once. The J gene is TRBJ2-7, the V gene TRBV5-1; D is unresolved. V lost 5 bases and J 2 bases, leaving 14 bases between the germline ends. This CDR3 is built from 14 residues. Germline V lookup: CDR1 SGHRS, CDR2 YFSETQ. CDR3 in amino acids: CASRAGSTTYEQYF. DNA for the CDR3: TGCGCCAGCAGGGCCGGGTCTACAACCTACGAGCAGTACTTC.

This chain connects TRBV7-2 to TRBJ1-1, with D maybe TRBD1 (6 bases). Between the trimmed V and J ends, which lost 0 bases and 4 bases, there was a span of 12 bases. This CDR3 has 15 residues. Germline V gene sequence: CDR1 SGHTA, CDR2 FQGNSA. The CDR3 loop is CASSLAMVGGTEAFF. The DNA for the CDR3 is TGTGCCAGCAGCTTAGCCATGGTAGGGGGCACTGAAGCTTTCTTT.